Listed below are T cell receptor beta chains from one sample, sequenced in a study of cytomegalovirus exposure and HLA in healthy donors. TCRdb keeps only in-frame clones here, not all; method: immunoSEQ multiplex PCR. The table shows around 110,000 clones, with 55% to 75% occurring only once. Sequencing was carried out using PBMCs. The receptors shown here come from a man aged 25 to 40 in good health and CMV-seropositive. The CDR3 runs from the conserved cysteine through the conserved F or W. Fields, in order: clone size, V gene, D gene, J gene, CDR3 length, CDR3 protein, CDR3 DNA. D genes are given only for firm matches. Clone size is shown for a subset of rows, as once, few, many or a class of expanded clone.

NA	TRBV19	NA	TRBJ2-7	14	CASTPGAGPYEQYF	TGTGCCAGTACTCCAGGGGCAGGGCCCTACGAGCAGTACTTC
few	TRBV6-6	NA	TRBJ2-1	16	CASIHTRERGNNEQFF	TGTGCCAGCATCCATACCCGGGAACGGGGGAACAATGAGCAGTTCTTC
NA	TRBV27	TRBD1	TRBJ1-2	18	CASSSLRTGTLFGYGYTF	TGTGCCAGCAGTTCCCTTAGGACAGGGACTCTTTTTGGCTATGGCTACACCTTC
NA	TRBV7-2	TRBD1	TRBJ1-2	18	CASSFIRFDRGLNYGYTF	TGTGCCAGCAGCTTCATAAGATTCGACAGGGGCCTTAACTATGGCTACACCTTC
NA	TRBV9	TRBD2	TRBJ2-7	12	CASSLGEGEQYF	TGTGCCAGCAGCTTAGGGGAGGGTGAGCAGTACTTC
NA	TRBV14	TRBD2	TRBJ2-1	14	CASSLTSVGNEQFF	TGTGCCAGCAGTCTGACTAGCGTCGGCAATGAGCAGTTCTTC
NA	TRBV5-6	TRBD1	TRBJ1-6	15	CASSLVGQGEVTLHF	TGTGCCAGCAGCCTAGTGGGACAGGGTGAGGTCACCCTCCACTTT
few	TRBV7-9	NA	TRBJ2-2	14	CAFERLWDTGELFF	TGTGCCTTCGAGCGGCTCTGGGACACCGGGGAGCTGTTTTTT
NA	TRBV28	TRBD2	TRBJ2-2	16	CASSLIAGAVTGELFF	TGTGCCAGCAGCTTAATAGCGGGAGCGGTCACCGGGGAGCTGTTTTTT
NA	TRBV6-5	NA	TRBJ1-1	14	CASVERRANTEAFF	TGTGCCAGCGTTGAAAGGAGGGCGAACACTGAAGCTTTCTTT
NA	TRBV6-5	TRBD1	TRBJ2-2	16	CASSYSRGQGTGELFF	TGTGCCAGCAGTTACTCGAGGGGGCAGGGCACCGGGGAGCTGTTTTTT
NA	TRBV5-1	TRBD2	TRBJ2-3	16	CASSSGDYINTDTQYF	TGCGCCAGCAGCTCCGGGGACTATATAAACACAGATACGCAGTATTTT
NA	TRBV5-4	TRBD1	TRBJ1-2	15	CASSLGQGANYGYTF	TGTGCCAGCAGCTTGGGACAGGGGGCTAACTATGGCTACACCTTC
NA	TRBV4-2	TRBD2	TRBJ2-7	17	CASSQPGTSSTSYEQYF	TGTGCCAGCAGCCAACCCGGGACTAGCTCCACCTCCTACGAGCAGTACTTC
once	TRBV7-9	NA	TRBJ1-2	14	CASSPAIGGEGYTF	TGTGCCAGCAGCCCCGCGATAGGGGGAGAGGGCTACACCTTC
NA	TRBV2	NA	TRBJ2-1	15	CASSLNSQVYNEQFF	TGTGCCAGCAGCTTAAATAGTCAAGTCTACAATGAGCAGTTCTTC
NA	TRBV6-6	TRBD2	TRBJ2-5	16	CASSPGLAGGPETQYF	TGTGCCAGCAGTCCCGGACTAGCGGGAGGGCCCGAGACCCAGTACTTC
NA	TRBV18	NA	TRBJ1-6	17	CASSPLQPLYSDSPLHF	TGTGCCAGCTCACCTCTCCAACCCCTTTATTCGGATTCACCCCTCCACTTT
few	TRBV7-9	NA	TRBJ2-3	16	CSSSLTYGRDTDTQYF	TGTTCCAGCAGCTTAACGTACGGCAGGGACACAGATACGCAGTATTTT
few	TRBV7-8	TRBD1	TRBJ2-1	16	CASSLGTGKGRGEQFF	TGTGCCAGCAGCTTAGGGACAGGGAAAGGTAGAGGTGAGCAGTTCTTC
NA	TRBV6-1	NA	TRBJ1-3	16	CASGEGLPGAGNTIYF	TGTGCCAGCGGTGAAGGCCTCCCCGGGGCTGGAAACACCATATATTTT
NA	TRBV7-2	TRBD1	TRBJ1-2	15	CASSWGQGAFYGYTF	TGTGCCAGCAGCTGGGGACAGGGGGCCTTCTATGGCTACACCTTC
NA	TRBV19	NA	TRBJ1-1	15	CASSTEGWSDTEAFF	TGTGCCAGTAGTACGGAGGGGTGGAGTGACACTGAAGCTTTCTTT
NA	TRBV13	NA	TRBJ2-4	15	CASSPSQGSPDIQYF	TGTGCCAGCAGCCCGAGCCAGGGGAGCCCAGACATTCAGTACTTC
NA	TRBV19	TRBD1	TRBJ1-5	20	CASSIAEWDSPFLSNQPQHF	TGTGCCAGTAGTATAGCGGAATGGGACAGCCCCTTCCTTAGCAATCAGCCCCAGCATTTT
NA	TRBV28	NA	TRBJ1-3	12	CASSVYGNTIYF	TGTGCCAGCAGTGTTTATGGAAACACCATATATTTT
NA	TRBV6-6	NA	TRBJ1-2	12	CATTGPQGGYTF	TGTGCCACCACAGGGCCCCAGGGCGGCTACACCTTC
NA	TRBV5-8	NA	TRBJ1-3	17	CASSLAGGRLAGNTIYF	TGTGCCAGCAGCTTGGCCGGGGGACGCCTGGCTGGAAACACCATATATTTT
few	TRBV6-1	NA	TRBJ2-1	15	CASRPTTASYNEQFF	TGTGCCAGCAGGCCCACGACAGCCTCCTACAATGAGCAGTTCTTC
NA	TRBV30	NA	TRBJ2-3	13	CAWSPGGPKTQYF	TGTGCCTGGAGCCCCGGGGGGCCCAAGACGCAGTATTTT
NA	TRBV11-3	NA	TRBJ2-1	13	CASSLDRGNEQFF	TGTGCCAGCAGCTTAGATCGGGGCAATGAGCAGTTCTTC
NA	TRBV29-1	NA	TRBJ2-3	15	CSVGLTTAFTDTQYF	TGCAGCGTTGGGCTCACGACAGCCTTCACAGATACGCAGTATTTT
once	TRBV19	NA	TRBJ1-1	14	CASSIRHLNTEAFF	TGTGCCAGTAGTATCAGACACTTGAACACTGAAGCTTTCTTT